Following are 20 T cell receptor beta chains from one sample sequenced in a study of T cell responses to AZD1222 COVID-19 vaccine. The table came from immunoSEQ multiplex PCR; TCRdb's copy has only in-frame clones and leaves some out. The data hold about 140,000 clones, with about 91% observed a single time. Sequencing was performed on peripheral blood, taken on day 0 of AZD1222 vaccination. These receptors came from an adult in good health.

The rearrangement uses TRBV7-6 and TRBJ2-3; 11 bases fit TRBD2. The CDR3 spans 15 residues. Per the germline V gene, CDR1 is SGHVS and CDR2 is FNYEAQ. With V trimmed by 5 bases and J by 5 bases, 6 bases remained unmatched. The CDR3 nucleotides read TGTGCCAGCAGCCTACTAGCGGGAGTTAAAGATACGCAGTATTTT. This codes for CASSLLAGVKDTQYF.

The chain carries TRBV28 and TRBJ1-4, with unresolved D. This CDR3 spans 13 amino acids. V gave up 7 bases and J gave up 8 bases, with 14 bases separating them. CDR1 is MDHEN and CDR2 is SYDVKM in the germline V gene. For the CDR3, the DNA is TGTGCCAGCAAGGAGGGATTTGTCGAAAAACTGTTTTTT. Its translation: CASKEGFVEKLFF.

The chain links TRBV11-3 to TRBJ1-1; D possibly corresponds to TRBD1 (5 bases). CDR1 is SGHNT and CDR2 is YENEEA in the germline V gene. The ends were cut back, 4 bases at V and 6 bases at J, with 21 bases in the middle. The CDR3 runs to 16 residues. CDR3 residues: CASSSWIGTAGAEAFF. Written as DNA, the CDR3 is TGTGCCAGCAGCTCCTGGATCGGGACTGCTGGGGCTGAAGCTTTCTTT.

This clone showed up just a few times. This chain uses TRBV4-1 with TRBJ2-6; TRBD1 might be the D (6 bases). Trimming removed 3 bases from V and 0 bases from J, with 15 bases in between. Germline CDR1 reads MGHRA; CDR2 reads YSYEKL. The CDR3 spans 18 residues. CDR3 DNA: TGCGCCAGCAGCCATCCGGTAGGGGGTTACTCTGGGGCCAACGTCCTGACTTTC. This gives the protein CASSHPVGGYSGANVLTF.

The chain joins TRBV10-3 to TRBJ2-5; D is uncertain. The CDR3 is 13 amino acids. Trimming took off 4 bases at V and 5 bases at J, with 11 bases between the two ends. Germline V gene sequence: CDR1 ENHRY, CDR2 SYGVKD. The CDR3 region is CAISGNLGETQYF. The CDR3 nucleotides read TGTGCCATCAGTGGAAATCTGGGGGAGACCCAGTACTTC.

The chain recombines TRBV7-3 with TRBJ2-1, with 9 bases matching TRBD1. The CDR3 has 17 residues. The germline gives CDR1 SGHTA, CDR2 FQGTGA. After removal of 4 bases from V and 6 bases from J, the junction contained 13 bases not matched to a gene. In nucleotides, the CDR3 is TGTGCCAGCAGCTACCCGGGACAGGGAAGATCGCGCAATGAGCAGTTCTTC. This codes for CASSYPGQGRSRNEQFF.

The chain combines TRBV2 with TRBJ1-5; the D gene is possibly TRBD1 (5 bases). V dropped 7 bases and J dropped 8 bases, with 12 bases sitting between them. The CDR3 runs to 12 residues. The germline CDR1 and CDR2 sequences are SNHLY and FYNNEI. CDR3 region: CASMGTGEPQHF. CDR3 DNA sequence: TGTGCCAGCATGGGGACCGGGGAGCCCCAGCATTTT.

The chain has TRBV7-9 and TRBJ2-5; D may match TRBD1 or TRBD2 (5 bases each). In germline, CDR1 is SEHNR, CDR2 FQNEAQ (reference sequence). V lost 0 bases, J lost 2 bases, and 19 bases lay in between. The CDR3 sequence is 18 residues long. The DNA for the CDR3 is TGTGCCAGCAGCTTAGCGGGATTGGGACGCGCCTTACAAGAGACCCAGTACTTC. Translation: CASSLAGLGRALQETQYF.

The chain has TRBV9 and TRBJ2-3; 9 bases map to TRBD2. The trim removed 4 bases at V and 0 bases at J, leaving 6 bases unmatched. There are 16 residues in the CDR3. Germline values: CDR1 SGDLS, CDR2 YYNGEE. CDR3 sequence: CASSSSAGGSTDTQYF. In DNA, the CDR3 is TGTGCCAGCAGCTCCTCAGCGGGGGGAAGCACAGATACGCAGTATTTT.

This chain joins TRBV28 and TRBJ1-4; no definite D call. V lost 8 bases, J lost 8 bases, and 9 bases lay in between. The CDR3 consists of 11 residues. Germline values: CDR1 MDHEN, CDR2 SYDVKM. CDR3 nucleotides: TGTGCCAGCGAAACGACCGAAAAACTGTTTTTT. Protein: CASETTEKLFF.

This chain links TRBV7-9 with TRBJ2-2, with D hard to call. Trimming pared 5 bases from V and 5 bases from J, leaving 9 bases between. In germline, CDR1 is SEHNR, CDR2 FQNEAQ (reference sequence). CDR3 length: 13 residues. Here the CDR3 reads CASSPTETGELFF. As DNA, the CDR3 is TGTGCCAGCAGCCCCACAGAGACCGGGGAGCTGTTTTTT.

The chain joins TRBV10-1 to TRBJ1-2; D gene unclear. Per germline, CDR1 WNHNN and CDR2 SYGVQD (reference sequence). The V end was cut by 5 bases, the J end by 1 base, with 35 bases between. This CDR3 comprises 22 residues. The CDR3 bases are TGCGCCAGCAGTTCCTTTATGAGGATTAGGCCTCCAAACTCCTTCGATAACTATGGCTACACCTTC. Its translation is CASSSFMRIRPPNSFDNYGYTF.

This chain joins TRBV27 and TRBJ1-2, with unresolved D. The CDR3 has 15 residues. Germline CDR1 and CDR2: MNHEY and SMNVEV (reference sequence). V was clipped by 2 bases and J by 4 bases, with 14 bases between them. This CDR3 reads CASSLGPFPSYGYTF. The DNA for the CDR3 is TGTGCCAGCAGTTTAGGTCCGTTCCCCAGCTATGGCTACACCTTC.

This chain connects TRBV2 to TRBJ1-6, with TRBD1 as a possible D gene (6 bases). Germline V gene data show CDR1 as SNHLY and CDR2 as FYNNEI. V was trimmed by 4 bases and J by 5 bases, leaving 9 bases between them. The CDR3 length is 14 residues. As DNA, the CDR3 is TGTGCCAGCAGTGTCCACAGGGATAATTCACCCCTCCACTTT. It is translated as CASSVHRDNSPLHF.

The J gene is TRBJ2-3, the V gene TRBV19; 10 bases are shared with TRBD1. Germline V gene sequence: CDR1 LNHDA, CDR2 SQIVND (reference sequence). The CDR3 loop spans 15 amino acids. V was clipped by 9 bases and J by 1 base; unmatched bases: 7. CDR3 sequence: CASRKTGGGTDTQYF. Here the CDR3 DNA reads TGTGCCAGCAGAAAGACAGGGGGCGGCACAGATACGCAGTATTTT.

The chain has TRBV9 and TRBJ2-7, with TRBD1 identical over 9 bases. There are 16 residues in the CDR3. Germline CDR1 and CDR2: SGDLS and YYNGEE. J lost 2 bases, V lost 3 bases, and 9 bases had no gene match. The CDR3 reads CASSGGSDRGPYEQYF. The DNA for the CDR3 is TGTGCCAGCAGCGGAGGGTCGGACAGGGGCCCCTACGAGCAGTACTTC.

This clone appeared once. The gene calls are TRBV11-2 and TRBJ2-2; 14 nucleotides align to TRBD2. Trimming cost V 3 bases and J 1 base; bases outside gene matches: 4. Germline loops: CDR1 SGHAT, CDR2 FQNNGV. The CDR3 has 18 amino acids. CDR3 DNA: TGTGCCAGCAGCTTGGGGACTAGCGGGGGACGGAACACCGGGGAGCTGTTTTTT. Encoded protein: CASSLGTSGGRNTGELFF.

This chain uses TRBV4-2 with TRBJ1-2; 7 bases line up with TRBD1. The CDR3 runs 18 residues. After removal of 0 bases from V and 1 base from J, the junction contained 11 bases not matched to a gene. Germline CDR1 and CDR2: LGHNA and YNFKEQ. The DNA for the CDR3 is TGTGCCAGCAGCCAAGACATACAGGGGTTGGAAGGTAACTATGGCTACACCTTC. The encoded protein is CASSQDIQGLEGNYGYTF.

Turning to this clone: At one end, the junction sequence differs from germline, possibly due to a read error. This chain connects TRBV19 to TRBJ2-1; the match to TRBD2 covers 11 bases. Germline CDR1 reads LNHDA; CDR2 reads SQIVND (reference sequence). This CDR3 has 15 residues. CDR3 in DNA: TGTGCCAGTAGTACGCGGACTAGCGGGTGGGAATCCGAGATCTTC. Protein sequence: CASSTRTSGWESEIF.

The rearrangement links TRBV5-1 to TRBJ1-1; 9 nucleotides align to TRBD1. V shed 0 bases and J 11 bases; nucleotides not matched to a gene: 11. Germline V lookup: CDR1 SGHRS, CDR2 YFSETQ. The CDR3 consists of 15 residues. Here the CDR3 reads CASSLAGTGRPSAFF. CDR3 DNA: TGCGCCAGCAGCTTGGCCGGGACAGGGCGCCCGTCCGCTTTCTTT.